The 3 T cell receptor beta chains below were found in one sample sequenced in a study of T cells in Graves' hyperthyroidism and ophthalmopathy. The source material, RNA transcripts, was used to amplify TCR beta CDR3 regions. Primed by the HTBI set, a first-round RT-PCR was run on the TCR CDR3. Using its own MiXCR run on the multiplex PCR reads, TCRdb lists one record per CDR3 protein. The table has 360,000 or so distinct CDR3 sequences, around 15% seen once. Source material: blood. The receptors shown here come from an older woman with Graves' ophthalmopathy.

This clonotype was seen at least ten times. The CDR3 DNA follows: TGTGCCAGCAGCCCCGAGCTGATCTACGAGCAGTACTTC. Its translation is CASSPELIYEQYF. V and J are TRBV7-2 and TRBJ2-7; D uncertain. V lost 5 bases, J lost 3 bases, and 11 bases lay in between. CDR3 length: 13 residues. CDR1 SGHTA and CDR2 FQGNSA come from the germline V gene.

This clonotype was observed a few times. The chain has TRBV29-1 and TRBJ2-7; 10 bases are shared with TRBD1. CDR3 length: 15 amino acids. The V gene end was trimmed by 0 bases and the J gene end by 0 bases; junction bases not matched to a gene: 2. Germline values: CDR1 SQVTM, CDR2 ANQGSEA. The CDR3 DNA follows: TGCAGCGTTGAAGATCGGGACAGGGGCTCCTACGAGCAGTACTTC. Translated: CSVEDRDRGSYEQYF.

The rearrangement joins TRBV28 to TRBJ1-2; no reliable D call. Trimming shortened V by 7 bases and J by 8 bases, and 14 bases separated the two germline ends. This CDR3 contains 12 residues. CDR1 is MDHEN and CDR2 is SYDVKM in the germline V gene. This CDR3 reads CASTPDRLGYTF. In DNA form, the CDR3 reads TGTGCCAGCACCCCGGACCGGTTGGGCTACACCTTC.